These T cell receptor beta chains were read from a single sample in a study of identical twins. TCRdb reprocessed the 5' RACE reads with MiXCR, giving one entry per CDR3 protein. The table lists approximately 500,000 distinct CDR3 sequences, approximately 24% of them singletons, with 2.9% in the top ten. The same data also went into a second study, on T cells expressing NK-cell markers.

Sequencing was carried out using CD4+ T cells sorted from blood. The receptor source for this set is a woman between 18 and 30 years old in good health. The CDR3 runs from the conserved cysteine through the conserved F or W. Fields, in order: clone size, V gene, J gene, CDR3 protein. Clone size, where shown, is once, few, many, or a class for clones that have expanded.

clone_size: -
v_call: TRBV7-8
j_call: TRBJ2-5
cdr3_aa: CASSLHWTQYF

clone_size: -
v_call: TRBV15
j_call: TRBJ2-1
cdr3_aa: CATSRDRGHQTNEQFF

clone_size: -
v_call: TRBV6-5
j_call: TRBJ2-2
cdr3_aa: CASSSRSNGSGELFF

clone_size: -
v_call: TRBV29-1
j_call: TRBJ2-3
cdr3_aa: CSGQGAITDTQYF

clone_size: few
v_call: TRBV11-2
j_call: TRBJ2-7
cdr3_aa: CASSPSGGEQYF

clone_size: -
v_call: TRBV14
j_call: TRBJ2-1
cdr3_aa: CASSRPGTSGGEQFF

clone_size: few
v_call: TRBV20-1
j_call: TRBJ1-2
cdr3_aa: CSARAPGAYGYTF

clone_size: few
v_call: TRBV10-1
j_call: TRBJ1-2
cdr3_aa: CASSRRDRGLRYYGYTF

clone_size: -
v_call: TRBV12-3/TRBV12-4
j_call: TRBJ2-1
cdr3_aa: CASSSLAGGRSSYNEQFF

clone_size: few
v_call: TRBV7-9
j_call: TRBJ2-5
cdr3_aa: CASSFTSGRWRETQYF

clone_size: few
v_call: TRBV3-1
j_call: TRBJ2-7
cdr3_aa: CASRGTGGGEQYF

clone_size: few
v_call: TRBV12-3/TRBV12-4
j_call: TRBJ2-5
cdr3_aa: CASSPWTGQETQYF

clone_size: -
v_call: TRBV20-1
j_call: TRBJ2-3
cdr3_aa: CSARVGGLHGDTQYF

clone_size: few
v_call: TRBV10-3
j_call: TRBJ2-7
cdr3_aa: CAISELAGGEQYF

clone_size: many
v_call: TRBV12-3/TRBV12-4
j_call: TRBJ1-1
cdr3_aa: CASSFRDGREAFF

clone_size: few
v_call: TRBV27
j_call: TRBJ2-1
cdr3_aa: CASSFLPNSYNEQFF

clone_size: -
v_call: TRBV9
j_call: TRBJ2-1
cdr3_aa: CASSLQGADYNEQFF

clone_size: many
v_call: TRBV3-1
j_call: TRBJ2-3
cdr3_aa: CASSRTGSTDTQYF

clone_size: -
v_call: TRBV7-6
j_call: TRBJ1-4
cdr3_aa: CASSPTGANEKLFF

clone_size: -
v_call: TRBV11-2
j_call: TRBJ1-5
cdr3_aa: CASSLGGVGPQHF

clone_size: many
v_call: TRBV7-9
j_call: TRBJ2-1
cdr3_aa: CASSLGGSNEQFF

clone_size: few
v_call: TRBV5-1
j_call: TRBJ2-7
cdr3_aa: CASSLPKGGGHYEQYF

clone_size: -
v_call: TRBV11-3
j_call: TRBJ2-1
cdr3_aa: CASSGGTNEQFF

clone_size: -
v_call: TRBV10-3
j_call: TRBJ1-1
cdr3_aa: CAIANRVEAFF

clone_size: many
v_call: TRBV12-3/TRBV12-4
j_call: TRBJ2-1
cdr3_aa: CASSSFGQGDNEQFF

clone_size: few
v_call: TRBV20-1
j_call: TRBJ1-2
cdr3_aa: CSAINTTIYGYTF

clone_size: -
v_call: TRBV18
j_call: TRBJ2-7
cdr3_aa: CASSPQRDRNEQYF

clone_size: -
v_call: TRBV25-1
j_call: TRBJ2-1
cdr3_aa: CASSELGTSGSADEQFF

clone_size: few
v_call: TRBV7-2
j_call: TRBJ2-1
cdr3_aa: CASSLSGPQEQFF

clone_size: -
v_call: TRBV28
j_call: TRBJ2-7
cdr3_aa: CASCGHGTSYEQYF

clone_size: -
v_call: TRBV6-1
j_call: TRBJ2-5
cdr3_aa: CASTPGQGAIETQYF